The clone carrying this T cell receptor beta chain was picked up one time. Its antigen remains unidentified. The data belong to a study of T cell responses to AZD1222 COVID-19 vaccine. Study as a whole: Pooling was applied to second doses at about 4 or about 12 weeks. The study, taken as a whole, reports: Dominant at 160-218 and 743-854, vaccine-associated CD4 TCRs also spanned spike.

The CDR3 totals 16 residues. V shed 2 bases, J shed 1 base, and the junction held 5 bases outside the gene matches. Germline V gene data show CDR1 as SEHNR and CDR2 as FQNEAQ (reference sequence). Only in-frame clones appear in the TCRdb table, and some are missing; sequencing was by immunoSEQ multiplex PCR. The data show roughly 200,000 clones, 85% to 90% seen once. The rearrangement uses TRBV7-9 and TRBJ1-2; 9 nucleotides line up with TRBD1. This TCR was sampled from an adult in good health. Sequenced here: peripheral blood, sampled on day 0 of AZD1222 vaccination. The CDR3 is CASSLIRTGDNYGYTF. For the CDR3, the DNA is TGTGCCAGCAGCTTAATTCGGACAGGGGATAACTATGGCTACACCTTC.